This entry is about one TCR beta chain. The antigen remains undetermined. V lost 3 bases and J 5 bases, leaving 13 bases between the germline ends. The CDR3 runs 14 residues. Germline V gives CDR1 SGHVS, CDR2 FNYEAQ. The sample belongs to a study of identical twins. Study-wide results and caveats: Out-of-frame TCR alpha sharing in monozygotic twins exceeded recombination model predictions.

One entry per CDR3 protein results from TCRdb running MiXCR on the 5' RACE reads. The sample lists fewer than 250,000 distinct CDR3 sequences; roughly 7.5% were seen once. These data are also associated with another study on yellow fever vaccine responses in identical twins.

The sequence came from a young woman in good health. The specimen sequenced was CD8+ T cells sorted from blood. V gene TRBV7-6 combines with J gene TRBJ2-5, with D hard to call. The CDR3 spells CASSLTPFWETQYF. The CDR3 DNA reads as TGTGCCAGCAGCTTGACCCCTTTTTGGGAGACCCAGTACTTC.